The 8 T cell receptor beta chains in this list originate from one sample, sequenced in a study of memory CD4+ T cells and cytomegalovirus serostatus. Single viable CD3+CD4+CD8-CD45RO+ cells were sorted as the memory CD4+ T cells. Produced via immunoSEQ multiplex PCR; TCRdb's table is partial and in-frame only. The data hold nearly 60,000 clones, with 80% to 85% observed a single time. Material for sequencing was memory CD4+ T cells from blood. The receptors were gathered from an adult in good health and CMV-seronegative.

This chain links TRBV30 with TRBJ1-5, with 8 bases identical to TRBD1. Germline CDR1 and CDR2: GTSNPN and SVGIG (reference sequence). The CDR3 is 15 amino acids. J lost 1 base, V lost 7 bases, and 9 bases had no gene match. The CDR3 DNA is TGTGCCTACAAGCAGGGGACAGGAAGCAATCAGCCCCAGCATTTT. This translates into CAYKQGTGSNQPQHF.

The rearrangement links TRBV15 to TRBJ1-2; D gene unclear. Germline assignment: CDR1 LNHNV and CDR2 YYDKDF (reference sequence). This CDR3 has 15 residues. V lost 0 bases to trimming and J lost 7 bases, with 15 bases between them. The CDR3 sequence: CATSRDIIGESGYTF. CDR3 DNA: TGTGCCACCAGCAGAGATATTATCGGAGAGTCTGGCTACACCTTC.

V gene TRBV11-1 combines with J gene TRBJ2-7; maybe TRBD2 (5 bases). Trimming took 5 bases from V and 3 from J, leaving 14 bases between them. From germline, CDR1 is SGHAT and CDR2 FQDESV (reference sequence). The CDR3 has 14 amino acids. CDR3 region: CASSPRTGNYEQYF. CDR3 DNA sequence: TGTGCCAGCAGCCCGAGGACGGGAAACTACGAGCAGTACTTC.

This chain joins TRBV7-2 and TRBJ2-3; the D gene is possibly TRBD2 (5 bases). The CDR3 totals 13 residues. Trimming took 5 bases from V and 6 from J, leaving 12 bases between them. Germline CDR1 reads SGHTA; CDR2 reads FQGNSA. CDR3 bases: TGTGCCAGCAGCCCCACACCGGGGGATACGCAGTATTTT. This codes for CASSPTPGDTQYF.

The rearrangement uses TRBV30 and TRBJ2-1; 7 bases match TRBD1. This CDR3 contains 14 residues. The ends lost 3 bases at V and 3 bases at J; junction bases unmatched: 5. The V gene's germline CDR1 is GTSNPN and CDR2 SVGIG (reference sequence). CDR3 sequence: CAWRNWDSYNEQFF. CDR3 bases: TGTGCCTGGAGAAACTGGGACAGCTACAATGAGCAGTTCTTC.

Remarks on this clone: Relative to the germline gene, one junction end is altered; a read error may explain this. The chain combines TRBV6-1 with TRBJ2-7; D gene uncertain. The CDR3 spans 16 residues. CDR1 and CDR2 from the germline V gene are MNHNS and SASEGT. The CDR3 bases are TGTACCAGCAGTGAAGTCGGCCGCAAGGGCTCCTACGAGCAGTACTTC. Its translation is CTSSEVGRKGSYEQYF.

The rearrangement links TRBV6-5 to TRBJ2-1, with 13 positions matching TRBD2. Unmatched junction bases numbered 5, after V lost 6 bases and J lost 6 bases. This CDR3 is built from 15 residues. CDR1 MNHEY and CDR2 SVGAGI come from the germline V gene. The CDR3 here is CASRTSGRAGNEQFF. For the CDR3, the DNA is TGTGCCAGCAGAACTAGCGGGAGGGCCGGCAATGAGCAGTTCTTC.

This clone has only one observation. The rearrangement joins TRBV4-1 to TRBJ2-7; D is uncertain. Germline assignment: CDR1 MGHRA and CDR2 YSYEKL. This CDR3 contains 17 residues. The germline V and J ends were trimmed by 3 bases and 1 base, with 19 bases remaining between them. CDR3 in amino acids: CASSHPIDGSKSYEQYF. CDR3 coding DNA: TGCGCCAGCAGCCATCCTATAGACGGAAGTAAGTCCTACGAGCAGTACTTC.